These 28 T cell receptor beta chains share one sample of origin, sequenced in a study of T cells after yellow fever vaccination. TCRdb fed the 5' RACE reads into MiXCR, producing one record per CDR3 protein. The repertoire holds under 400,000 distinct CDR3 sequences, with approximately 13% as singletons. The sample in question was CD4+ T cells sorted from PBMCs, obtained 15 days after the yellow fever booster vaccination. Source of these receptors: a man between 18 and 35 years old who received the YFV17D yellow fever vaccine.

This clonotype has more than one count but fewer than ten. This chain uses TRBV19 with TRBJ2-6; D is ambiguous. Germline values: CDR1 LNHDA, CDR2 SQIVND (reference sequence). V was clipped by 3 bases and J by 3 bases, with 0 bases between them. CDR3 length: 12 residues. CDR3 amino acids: CASSIGANVLTF. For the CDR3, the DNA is TGTGCCAGTAGTATTGGGGCCAACGTCCTGACTTTC.

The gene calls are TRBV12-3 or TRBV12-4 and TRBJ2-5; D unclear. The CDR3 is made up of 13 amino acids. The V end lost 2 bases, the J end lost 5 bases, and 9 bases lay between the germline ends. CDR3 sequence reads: CASSLSTSETQYF. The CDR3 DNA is TGTGCCAGCAGTTTAAGTACCAGCGAGACCCAGTACTTC.

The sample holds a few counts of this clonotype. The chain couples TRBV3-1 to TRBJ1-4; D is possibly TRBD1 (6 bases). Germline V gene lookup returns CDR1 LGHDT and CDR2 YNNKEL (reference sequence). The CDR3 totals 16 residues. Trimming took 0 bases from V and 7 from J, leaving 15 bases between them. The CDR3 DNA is TGTGCCAGCAGCCAAGAGCCGTCGGGACAAATTGAAAAACTGTTTTTT. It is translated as CASSQEPSGQIEKLFF.

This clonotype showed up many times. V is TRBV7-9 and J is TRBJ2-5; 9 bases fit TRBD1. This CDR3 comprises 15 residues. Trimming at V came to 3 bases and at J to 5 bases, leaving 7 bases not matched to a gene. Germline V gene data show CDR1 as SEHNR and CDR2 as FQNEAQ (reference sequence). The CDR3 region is CASSFGTGLRETQYF. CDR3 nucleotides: TGTGCCAGCAGCTTCGGGACAGGGTTACGGGAGACCCAGTACTTC.

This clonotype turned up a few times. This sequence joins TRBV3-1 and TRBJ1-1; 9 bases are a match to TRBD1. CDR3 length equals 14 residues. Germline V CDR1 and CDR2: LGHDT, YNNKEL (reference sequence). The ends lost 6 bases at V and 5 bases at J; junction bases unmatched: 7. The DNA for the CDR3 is TGTGCCAGCAGTCACAGGGGGCGCGGGACTGAAGCTTTCTTT. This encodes CASSHRGRGTEAFF.

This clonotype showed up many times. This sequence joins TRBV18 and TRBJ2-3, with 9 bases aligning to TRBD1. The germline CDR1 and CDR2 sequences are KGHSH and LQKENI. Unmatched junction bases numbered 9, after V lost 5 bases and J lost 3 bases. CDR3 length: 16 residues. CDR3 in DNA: TGTGCCAGCTCATCCGGGGGACAGGGTGCAACAGATACGCAGTATTTT. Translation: CASSSGGQGATDTQYF.

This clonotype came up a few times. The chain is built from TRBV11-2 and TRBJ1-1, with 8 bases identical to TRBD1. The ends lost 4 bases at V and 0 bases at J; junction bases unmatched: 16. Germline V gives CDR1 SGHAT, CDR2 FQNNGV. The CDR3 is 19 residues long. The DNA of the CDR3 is TGTGCCAGCAGCTCCGCCGACCAAACAGACAGGGGACTGAACACTGAAGCTTTCTTT. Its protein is CASSSADQTDRGLNTEAFF.

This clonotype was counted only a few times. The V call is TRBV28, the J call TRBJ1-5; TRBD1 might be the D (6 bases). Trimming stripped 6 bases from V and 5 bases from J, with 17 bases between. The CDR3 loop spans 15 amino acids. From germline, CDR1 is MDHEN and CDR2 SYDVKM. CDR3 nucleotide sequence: TGTGCCAGCAGGATGGGAGGGGGGAAGCATCAGCCCCAGCATTTT. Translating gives CASRMGGGKHQPQHF.

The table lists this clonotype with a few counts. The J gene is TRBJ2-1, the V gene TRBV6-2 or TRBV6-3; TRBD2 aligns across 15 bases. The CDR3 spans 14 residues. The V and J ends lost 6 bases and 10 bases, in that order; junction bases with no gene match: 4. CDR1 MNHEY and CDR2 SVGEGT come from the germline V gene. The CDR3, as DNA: TGTGCCAGCAGCGGACTAGCGGGGGGGCTGGAGCAGTTCTTC. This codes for CASSGLAGGLEQFF.

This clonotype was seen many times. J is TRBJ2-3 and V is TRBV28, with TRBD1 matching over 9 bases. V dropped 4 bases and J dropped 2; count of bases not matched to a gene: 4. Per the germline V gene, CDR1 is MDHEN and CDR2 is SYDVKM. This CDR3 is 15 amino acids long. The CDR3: CASSSRDRATDTQYF. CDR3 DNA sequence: TGTGCCAGCAGTTCTCGGGACAGGGCCACAGATACGCAGTATTTT.

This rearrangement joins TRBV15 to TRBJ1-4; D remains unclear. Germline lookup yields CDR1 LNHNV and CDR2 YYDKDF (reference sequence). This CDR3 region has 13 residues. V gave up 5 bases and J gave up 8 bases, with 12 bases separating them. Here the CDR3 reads CATSANLQEKLFF. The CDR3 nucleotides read TGTGCCACCAGCGCTAACCTACAGGAAAAACTGTTTTTT. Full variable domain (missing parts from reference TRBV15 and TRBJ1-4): DAMVIQNPRYQVTQFGKPVTLSCSQTLNHNVMYWYQQKSSQAPKLLFHYYDKDFNNEADTPDNFQSRRPNTSFCFLDIRSPGLGDTAMYLCATSANLQEKLFFGSGTQLSVL.

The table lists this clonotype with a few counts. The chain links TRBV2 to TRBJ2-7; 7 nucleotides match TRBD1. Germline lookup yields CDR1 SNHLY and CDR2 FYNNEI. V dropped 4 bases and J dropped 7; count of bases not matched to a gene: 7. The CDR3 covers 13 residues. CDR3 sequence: CASSVDRFQEQYF. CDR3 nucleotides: TGTGCCAGCAGTGTGGACAGGTTTCAAGAGCAGTACTTC. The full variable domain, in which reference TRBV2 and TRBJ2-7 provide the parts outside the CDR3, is EPEVTQTPSHQVTQMGQEVILRCVPISNHLYFYWYRQILGQKVEFLVSFYNNEISEKSEIFDDQFSVERPDGSNFTLKIRSTKLEDSAMYFCASSVDRFQEQYFGPGTRLTVT.

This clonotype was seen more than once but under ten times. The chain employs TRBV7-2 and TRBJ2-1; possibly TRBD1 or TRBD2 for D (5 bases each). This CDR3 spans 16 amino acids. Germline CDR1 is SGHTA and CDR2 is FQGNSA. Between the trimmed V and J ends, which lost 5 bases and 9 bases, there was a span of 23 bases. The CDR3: CASSTWGTQKTIEQFF. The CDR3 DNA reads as TGTGCCAGCAGCACGTGGGGGACGCAAAAGACTATTGAGCAGTTCTTC.

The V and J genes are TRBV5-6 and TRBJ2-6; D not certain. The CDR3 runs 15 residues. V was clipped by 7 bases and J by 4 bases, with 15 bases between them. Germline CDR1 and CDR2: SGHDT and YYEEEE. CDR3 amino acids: CASLRAVAGANVLTF. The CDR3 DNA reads TGTGCCAGCCTACGGGCAGTCGCGGGGGCCAACGTCCTGACTTTC.

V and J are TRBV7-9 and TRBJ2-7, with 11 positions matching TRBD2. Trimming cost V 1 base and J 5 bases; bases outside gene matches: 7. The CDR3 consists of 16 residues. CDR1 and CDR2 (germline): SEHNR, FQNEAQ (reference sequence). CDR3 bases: TGTGCCAGCAGCTTAGGGCTAGCGGGGGGCAAGGACGAGCAGTACTTC. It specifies CASSLGLAGGKDEQYF.

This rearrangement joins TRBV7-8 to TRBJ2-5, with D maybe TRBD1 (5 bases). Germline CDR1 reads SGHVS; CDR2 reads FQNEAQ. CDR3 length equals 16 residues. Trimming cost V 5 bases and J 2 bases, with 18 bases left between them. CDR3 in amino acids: CASSLESPGIQETQYF. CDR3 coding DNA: TGTGCCAGCAGCCTAGAGTCGCCAGGGATTCAAGAGACCCAGTACTTC.

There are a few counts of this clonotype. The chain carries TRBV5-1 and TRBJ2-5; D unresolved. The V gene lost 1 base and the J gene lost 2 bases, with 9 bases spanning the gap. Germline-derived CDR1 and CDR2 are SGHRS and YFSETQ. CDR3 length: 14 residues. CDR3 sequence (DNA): TGCGCCAGCAGCTTGTACACTTTACAAGAGACCCAGTACTTC. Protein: CASSLYTLQETQYF.

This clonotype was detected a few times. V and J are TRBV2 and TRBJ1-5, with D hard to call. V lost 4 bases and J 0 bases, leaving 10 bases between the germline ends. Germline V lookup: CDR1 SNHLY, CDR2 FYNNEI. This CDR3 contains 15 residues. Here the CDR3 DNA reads TGTGCCAGCAGTGCGGACGGCCATAGCAATCAGCCCCAGCATTTT. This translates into CASSADGHSNQPQHF.

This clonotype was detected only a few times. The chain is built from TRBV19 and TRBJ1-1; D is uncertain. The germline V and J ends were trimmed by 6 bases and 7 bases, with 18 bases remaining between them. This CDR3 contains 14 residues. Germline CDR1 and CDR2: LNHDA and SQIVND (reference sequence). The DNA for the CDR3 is TGTGCCAGTAGAACCCCGACGGCAAGAAGTGAAGCTTTCTTT. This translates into CASRTPTARSEAFF.

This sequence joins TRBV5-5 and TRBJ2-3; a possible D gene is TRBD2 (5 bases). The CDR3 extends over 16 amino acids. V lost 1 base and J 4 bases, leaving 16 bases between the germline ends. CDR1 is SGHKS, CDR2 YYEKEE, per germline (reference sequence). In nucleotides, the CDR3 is TGTGCCAGCAGCTTGTCGGGAAATGGGCCCCCAGATACGCAGTATTTT. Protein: CASSLSGNGPPDTQYF.

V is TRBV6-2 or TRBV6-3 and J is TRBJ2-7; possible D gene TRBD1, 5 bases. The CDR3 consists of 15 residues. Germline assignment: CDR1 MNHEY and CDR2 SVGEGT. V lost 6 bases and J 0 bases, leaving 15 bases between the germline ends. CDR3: CASSHDSHRSYEQYV. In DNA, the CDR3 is TGTGCCAGCAGCCACGACAGCCACCGCTCCTACGAGCAGTACGTC.

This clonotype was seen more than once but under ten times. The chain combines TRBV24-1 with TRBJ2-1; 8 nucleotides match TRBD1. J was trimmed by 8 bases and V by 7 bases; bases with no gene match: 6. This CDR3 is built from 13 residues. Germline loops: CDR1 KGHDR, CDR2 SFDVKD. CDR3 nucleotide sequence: TGTGCCACCAGCTGGACAGGGTTCGATGAGCAGTTCTTC. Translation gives CATSWTGFDEQFF.

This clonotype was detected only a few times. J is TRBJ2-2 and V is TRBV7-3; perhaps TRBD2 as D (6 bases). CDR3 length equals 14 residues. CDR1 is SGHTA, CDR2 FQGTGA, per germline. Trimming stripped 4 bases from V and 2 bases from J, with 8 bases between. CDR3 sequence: CASSSGGNTGELFF. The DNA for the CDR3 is TGTGCCAGCAGCTCCGGGGGAAACACCGGGGAGCTGTTTTTT.

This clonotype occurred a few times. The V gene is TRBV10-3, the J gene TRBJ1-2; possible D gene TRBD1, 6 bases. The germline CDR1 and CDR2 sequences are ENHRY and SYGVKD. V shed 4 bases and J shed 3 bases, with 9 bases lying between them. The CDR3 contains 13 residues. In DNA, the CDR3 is TGTGCCATCAGTGGCCGGACAGACTATGGCTACACCTTC. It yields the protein CAISGRTDYGYTF.

CDR3 nucleotides: TGTGCCAGCGGCTTTGCGCCATGGCGGATGAAGCCCCAGCATTTT. Encoded protein: CASGFAPWRMKPQHF. V and J are TRBV2 and TRBJ1-5; D uncertain. The germline V gene encodes CDR1 SNHLY and CDR2 FYNNEI. V lost 8 bases and J lost 8, with 22 bases in between. The CDR3 spans 15 residues. Drawing the rest from reference TRBV2 and TRBJ1-5, the complete variable domain is EPEVTQTPSHQVTQMGQEVILRCVPISNHLYFYWYRQILGQKVEFLVSFYNNEISEKSEIFDDQFSVERPDGSNFTLKIRSTKLEDSAMYFCASGFAPWRMKPQHFGDGTRLSIL.

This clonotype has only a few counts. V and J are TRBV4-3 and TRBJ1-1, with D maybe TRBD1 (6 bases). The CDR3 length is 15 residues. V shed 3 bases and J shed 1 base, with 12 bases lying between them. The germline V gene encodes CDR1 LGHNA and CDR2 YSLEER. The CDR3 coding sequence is TGCGCCAGCAGCCAGGGGGCTGTCCCGAACACTGAAGCTTTCTTT. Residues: CASSQGAVPNTEAFF.

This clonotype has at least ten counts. The CDR3 DNA reads as TGTGCCAGCAGTTTCGGACAGGGTGAAGGCTACACCTTC. It codes for CASSFGQGEGYTF. The chain employs TRBV12-3 or TRBV12-4 and TRBJ1-2, with 8 bases fitting TRBD1. After removal of 3 bases from V and 8 bases from J, the junction contained 5 bases not matched to a gene. This CDR3 region has 13 residues.

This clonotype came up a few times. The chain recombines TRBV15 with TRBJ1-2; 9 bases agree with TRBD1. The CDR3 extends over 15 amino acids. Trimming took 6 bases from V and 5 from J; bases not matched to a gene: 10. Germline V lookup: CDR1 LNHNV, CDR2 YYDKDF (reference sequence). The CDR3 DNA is TGTGCCACCAGACGCGGACAGGGGATCGAGTATGGCTACACCTTC. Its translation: CATRRGQGIEYGYTF.